The text below deals with one T cell receptor (beta chain). Which antigen it targets is not known. Within one base of it there is no much larger clone, and no base qualities were kept. These data come from a study of blood T cell repertoires in COVID-19 (dated by TCRdb to about 2020). For the study in its entirety: Samples from collaborators originated in the United States, Italy and Spain and spanned both the acute and convalescent phases of COVID-19. The repertoires were made available in a free public database intended to serve as a resource for research on the immune response to SARS-CoV-2. The material from the prospective study consisted of cDNA or gDNA derived from T cells, B-cell-depleted T cells, or PBMCs. Where available, HLA class I and class II types were obtained from metadata supplied by the sample provider rather than from assay-based typing. Deeply sampled blood TCRbeta repertoires from subjects exposed to, actively infected with, or recovered from COVID-19 were included in the dataset. Sample metadata almost always included a de-identified subject ID, COVID-19 status, age in years and sex. Samples came from the ongoing ImmuneRACE study (first 160 participants) plus 1,254 subjects from 6 global collaborators.

Each collaborating institution followed its own protocols to collect whole blood in K2EDTA tubes. For TCRbeta analysis, collaborator samples were shipped as frozen whole blood, as isolated PBMCs, or as DNA extracted from either sample type. Based on the germline V gene, the CDR1 and CDR2 sequences are MNHEY and SVGAGI. Trimmed from V: 5 bases; trimmed from J: 5 bases; junction bases lacking a gene match: 7. Taken from cysteine to phenylalanine, the CDR3 has 15 residues. The sequence is cut down to CDR3 DNA, 45 bases in frame from base 1. The immunoSEQ Assay, a bias-controlled multiplex PCR, was used to amplify TCRbeta CDR3 regions from genomic DNA. Concerning the study's data processing: Within the assay, amplification of reference gene primers was used to estimate how many nucleated cells each sample contained. To quantify the absolute abundance of each unique TCRbeta CDR3 rearrangement, sequence reads were collapsed and filtered. Productive Simpson clonality was computed per sample as the square root of Simpson's diversity index over productive rearrangements. TCRdb retrieved this table from immuneACCESS and kept in-frame rearrangements only. Not all clones are present; in checked studies, unresolved V genes account for under half, and no reason is known for the remainder. That table furnishes V, J and clone size, whereas the DNA furnished D and trimming. This sample holds 44,000 or so clones; less than 90% were observed only once. The top ten clonotypes cover about 9% of the sample.

The paper as a whole reports these results and caveats: Clinical and demographic metadata were provided uncurated, with the amount varying by source and participant.

The specimen sequenced was peripheral blood. The chain is made from TRBV6-5 and TRBJ2-5, and 11 bases in between align with TRBD1. This TCR came from a human donor in a cohort sampled during active COVID-19. In nucleotide form, the sequence is TGTGCCAGCAGTCCGAACCGGGACAGGGGGGAGACCCAGTACTTC. It encodes CASSPNRDRGETQYF.